This passage covers 8 T cell receptor beta chains from one sample sequenced in a study of T-cell memory formation after mild COVID-19. Via MiXCR, TCRdb re-called the 5' RACE reads, giving one row per CDR3 protein. Here the sample spans a few hundred thousand distinct CDR3 sequences, 20% to 25% being singletons. Sequenced material: PBMCs or a T cell subset sorted from them (not recorded which). The origin of the receptors is a man aged 18 to 35 who had mild COVID-19 (a few samples of this study predate the infection). Cell type and time point are not known.

This clonotype was detected only a few times. The V and J genes are TRBV6-5 and TRBJ1-4; TRBD1 aligns across 8 bases. The germline V gene has CDR1 MNHEY and CDR2 SVGAGI. V gave up 5 bases and J gave up 10 bases; unmatched junction bases: 9. CDR3 length equals 14 residues. CDR3 in amino acids: CASSPRTGTPKLFF. CDR3 sequence (DNA): TGTGCCAGCAGTCCCCGGACAGGGACTCCAAAACTGTTTTTT.

The chain links TRBV19 to TRBJ1-5, with a tentative D call TRBD1 (5 bases). CDR1 LNHDA and CDR2 SQIVND come from the germline V gene (reference sequence). The CDR3 loop spans 14 amino acids. Trimming cost V 7 bases and J 6 bases, with 16 bases left between them. The CDR3 spells CASTSQGFGQPQHF. In nucleotides, the CDR3 is TGTGCCAGTACATCTCAGGGATTCGGTCAGCCCCAGCATTTT.

This clonotype was recorded a few times. The rearrangement links TRBV6-6 to TRBJ1-2; 9 bases match TRBD1. Unmatched junction bases numbered 12, after V lost 8 bases and J lost 2 bases. The CDR3 loop spans 16 amino acids. Germline CDR1 and CDR2: MNHNY and SVGAGI (reference sequence). The DNA for the CDR3 is TGTGCCAGCTGTCCCGGGACAGGGTCCGTGAACTATGGCTACACCTTC. Amino acids: CASCPGTGSVNYGYTF.

With regard to this clonotype: A read error may produce the germline difference seen at one junction end. V gene TRBV20-1 combines with J gene TRBJ1-6; 8 bases map to TRBD1. CDR3 size: 16 residues. Germline V gene data show CDR1 as DFQATT and CDR2 as SNEGSKA (reference sequence). In DNA, the CDR3 is TGCAGTGCTAGGGAGGGGGGCAGGGGGCTTTTTTCACCCCTCCGCTTT. It is translated as CSAREGGRGLFSPLRF.

This clonotype has at least ten counts. The chain is built from TRBV4-3 and TRBJ2-1, with 10 bases identical to TRBD2. The CDR3 length is 15 residues. Germline values: CDR1 LGHNA, CDR2 YSLEER. The ends lost 4 bases at V and 4 bases at J; junction bases unmatched: 4. The CDR3 coding sequence is TGCGCCAGCAGCCCGAGACTAGCGGGTTACAATGAGCAGTTCTTC. It translates to CASSPRLAGYNEQFF.

The chain employs TRBV6-5 and TRBJ2-3; D gene ambiguous. CDR1 MNHEY and CDR2 SVGAGI come from the germline V gene. Deletions cut 2 bases from V and 0 bases from J, with 12 bases between. The length of the CDR3 is 16 residues. CDR3 sequence: CASSYLQVASTDTQYF. The DNA for the CDR3 is TGTGCCAGCAGTTACCTCCAGGTCGCTAGCACAGATACGCAGTATTTT.

The sample holds a few counts of this clonotype. The chain uses TRBV12-3 or TRBV12-4 and TRBJ2-6, with D uncertain. The CDR3 has 15 residues. The V end lost 5 bases, the J end lost 0 bases, and 8 bases lay between the germline ends. The CDR3 reads CASSLLRSGANVLTF. The CDR3 nucleotides read TGTGCCAGCAGTCTCCTCCGCTCTGGGGCCAACGTCCTGACTTTC.

This sequence joins TRBV10-3 and TRBJ2-3, with a possible D match to TRBD2 (5 bases). Germline CDR1 is ENHRY and CDR2 is SYGVKD. V lost 7 bases, J lost 3 bases, and 14 bases lay in between. The CDR3 is 14 residues long. CDR3 region: CAINPRVGTDTQYF. CDR3 DNA: TGTGCCATCAACCCGCGGGTGGGTACAGATACGCAGTATTTT.